This record covers a single T cell receptor beta chain. No cognate antigen has been identified for it. No much larger clone is present one base from it, and per-base qualities are unavailable. This specimen belongs to a study of shared clonotypes between healthy human individuals (dated by TCRdb to about 2020). Regarding the study in general: The cohort comprised two women and a few men aged 18 to 49 years. For each donor, CD4 naive and CD4 memory were each given three plates, CD8 naive was given two plates, and CD8 memory was given one plate. To estimate repertoire size and how much clonotype sharing occurs between individuals, the study deeply sequenced the blood TCR repertoires of 5 or 6 healthy adults. To increase sequencing depth and limit assay-specific biases, TCR repertoire library preparation and sequencing were carried out by different laboratories using diverse techniques. Each donor's leukapheresis produced roughly between about 0.9 and 9.5 billion PBMCs. Overall results and qualifications from the work: Compared with non-shared clonotypes, clonotypes shared by all four sorted-subset donors had higher generation probabilities. Only blood was sampled, and tissue TCR repertoires likely differ from those in blood. Sharing across several donors was observed for approximately 5% of naive CD4, under 4% of naive CD8, about 2.3% of memory CD4, and around 0.4% of memory CD8 clonotypes. Because the study included only a small number of donors, the genetic and exposure-history diversity represented was limited. Based on pairwise subsampling, the degree of clonotype sharing among donors was expected to be affected by sequencing depth. Even with the large sequencing depth, rarefaction of the sorted-subset datasets indicated that sequencing was incomplete. Larger estimated clonotype richness was generally found for naive subsets than for memory subsets.

Trimming at the junction amounts to 1 base on V and 2 bases on J, and the germline ends lie 13 bases apart. The CDR3 goes from the cysteine to the phenylalanine over 16 residues. The retained sequence is limited to the CDR3, 48 bases, with the frame set at the first base. As encoded in the germline V gene, CDR1 is MGHRA while CDR2 is YSYEKL. CD8 naive samples were obtained by positive selection for CCR7 among CD45RO-negative cells, yielding a CD45RA+CCR7+ population from which TemRA cells were excluded. Healthy HIV-negative adults with no recently reported acute infections or vaccinations were included as donors. Only Caucasian adults living in Nashville, Tennessee, USA were represented among the donors. Blood was collected by leukapheresis, and PBMCs were isolated by Ficoll-Histopaque density gradient centrifugation and then cryopreserved in liquid nitrogen vapor phase. Analytical flow cytometry was used to check the purity and quantity of each magnetically sorted T cell population. Genomic DNA was isolated from every sorted fraction and measured by UV absorbance on a Nanodrop 2000c.

TCR CDR3 regions were amplified from genomic DNA by multiplex PCR using the deep immunoSEQ assay. Extracted genomic DNA from each cell subset was spread evenly across all wells of several immunoSEQ 96-well plates, with each plate serving as a replicate. For sorted subsets, each replicate PCR was loaded with 200 to 250 ng genomic DNA, equivalent to some 31,000 T cell genomes. Purified libraries were quantified with a Qubit 3.0 fluorometer, sized on a Bioanalyzer 2100, and re-quantified with the KAPA Library Quantification kit. Each immunoSEQ 96-well plate was sequenced on its own single-read 150-cycle Illumina NextSeq 550 flow cell. The published analysis was carried out like this. Because only junctional sequences without quality scores were contained in the immunoSEQ output, filtering matching that applied to full-length reads could not be performed. To assign V/J genes and CDR3, sequences were annotated using PyIR, a Python wrapper for IgBLAST v1.9, with IMGT germline references. Reads with weak V/J assignments (E-value above 1e-6), missing CDR3, stop codons, out-of-frame junctions, or ambiguous translated residues were removed. A V3J clonotype was defined by an identical inferred V gene, J gene, and CDR3 amino acid sequence. Percentage overlap between repertoires was calculated by dividing the number of shared unique clonotypes by the size of the smaller repertoire. Richness of each repertoire was evaluated using RTK rarefaction, the Chao1 estimator, and Recon v2.1 estimates of unobserved clonotypes. Generation probabilities were computed with OLGA for all TCRbeta clonotypes obtained by the gDNA method from a handful of donors. Sourced from immuneACCESS, this table was stored by TCRdb with only in-frame sequences that have V and J called. A share of the clones is absent; for the studies checked, an unresolved V gene accounts for under half, and the remainder has no known explanation. V, J and clone size were drawn from that table, and D and trimming were deduced from the DNA. The sample data list around 2,100,000 clones, and over 85% of these were observed just once. The ten largest clones take up around 1.2% of the sample.

This sequence originates from a man between 18 and 35 years old in good health. Material for sequencing was naive CD8+ T cells sorted from blood. In light of the paper, this sample's cell subset or site label describes: CD45RA+CCR7+. The sequence links TRBV4-1 to TRBJ2-3, with no reliable assignment of the D segment. CDR3 protein: CASSQAVGYITDTQYF. The DNA sequence is TGCGCCAGCAGCCAAGCCGTTGGCTATATCACAGATACGCAGTATTTT.